There are a few counts of the clone carrying this T cell receptor (beta chain). Its antigen is undetermined. This sample was taken from a study of blood T cells in healthy people across ages. A J-beta primer mix and a sample-barcoded 5' primer were used in a second PCR of roughly 6 to 12 cycles. TCRdb reprocessed the 5' RACE reads with MiXCR, giving one entry per CDR3 protein. Of about 640,000 distinct CDR3 sequences listed, 58% were seen once; the top ten hold roughly 34%. This CDR3 region has 16 residues. Trimming shortened V by 3 bases and J by 0 bases, and 14 bases separated the two germline ends. Germline lookup yields CDR1 WSHSY and CDR2 SAAADI. Study-level results: Expanded clonotype shifts may have been confounded, as the donors had an unknown CMV status.

Source material: blood. The sequence came from a man aged 60 to 75 in good health. The chain is built from TRBV10-2 and TRBJ2-5; no clear D. CDR3 in DNA: TGCGCCAGCAGTGATCACGGCGCCAGCTACCAAGAGACCCAGTACTTC. Protein sequence: CASSDHGASYQETQYF.